A selection of T cell receptor beta chains follows, all from one sample in a study of OX40 agonist ivuxolimab in advanced cancers. The repertoire was sequenced with immunoSEQ multiplex PCR; TCRdb's copy has only in-frame clones and lacks some. The repertoire consists of around 64,000 clones, with about 94% occurring once and the leading ten covering around 8%. This material consisted of CD4+ or CD8+ T cells sorted from blood, taken in a trial of the OX40 agonist ivuxolimab. The receptors stem from an adult with an advanced solid tumor such as melanoma, head and neck, liver or kidney cancer. CDR3s include the opening cysteine and the closing phenylalanine or tryptophan. Where a row states a size, it is once, few, many or the class of an expanded clone; other rows omit it.

>TRBV29-1|TRBJ2-6|.
CSVEDLTVGSGANVLTF
>TRBV18|TRBJ2-7|.
CASSPPGQGSYEQYF
>TRBV4-2|TRBJ2-2|.
CASSQEAIGGTGELFF
>TRBV6-1|TRBJ2-7|.
CAGRDRGYEQYF
>TRBV5-6|TRBJ1-5|.
CASSLGNQPQHF
>TRBV4-3|TRBJ2-1|few
CASSQEGTTIYNEQFF
>TRBV27|TRBJ1-6|.
CASRGWNSPLHF
>TRBV6-5|TRBJ1-5|.
CASNPTGPNQPQHF
>TRBV11-2|TRBJ2-7|.
CASSFRGEQYF
>TRBV12-5|TRBJ2-1|.
CASGLPSGAYNEQFF
>TRBV9|TRBJ2-3|.
CASSVWTATDTQYF
>TRBV7-8|TRBJ2-2|.
CASSFLPPDHTGELFF
>TRBV19|TRBJ2-3|.
CASSIWGSAGGPADTQYF
>TRBV11-3|TRBJ2-5|once
CASSSPSGGEETQYF
>TRBV13|TRBJ2-3|.
CASSLEGGLGTDTQYF
>TRBV6-4|TRBJ2-3|.
CASSDSSVSTDTQYF
>TRBV27|TRBJ2-7|.
CASSFFTSGAVPEQYF
>TRBV27|TRBJ1-1|.
CASSFGLDTEAFF
>TRBV27|TRBJ2-3|few
CASSFQNRADTQYF
>TRBV27|TRBJ2-7|.
CASSHRTSDYEQYF
>TRBV21-1|TRBJ1-4|.
CASSKRERMSNEKLFF
>TRBV27|TRBJ1-1|.
CASSPLGNTEAFF
>TRBV7-8|TRBJ2-1|.
CASSLGTGKNEQFF
>TRBV4-1|TRBJ2-7|.
CASSQTAGVAYEQYF
>TRBV2|TRBJ1-5|.
CASSDGRVVSNQPQHF
>TRBV7-8|TRBJ2-7|.
CASSSTGGGDEQYF
>TRBV10-1|TRBJ1-3|.
CASSETGSGNTIYF
>TRBV10-2|TRBJ1-1|.
CASIRGEDTEAFF
>TRBV6-1|TRBJ2-7|.
CASSEKVVAGRQVYEQYF
>TRBV6-6|TRBJ2-5|.
CASSLGETQYF